Given below is one TCR beta chain in context. The antigen is not known. The sample comes from a study of blood T cells in healthy people across ages. Study outcomes and limitations: With naive T cell percentage, TCR beta diversity showed a strong correlation. Significant beta diversity loss was already apparent by age approximately 38, declining roughly linearly.

Then a second PCR, running about 7 to 11 cycles, was carried out with a sample-barcoded 5' primer and a J-beta primer mix. TCRdb processed the 5' RACE reads anew with MiXCR; each CDR3 protein has one entry. Of fewer than 1,000,000 distinct CDR3 sequences in the sample, 44% were seen once. The CDR3 spans 12 residues. Trimming cost V 11 bases and J 10 bases, with 18 bases left between them. Germline V gene data show CDR1 as MDHEN and CDR2 as SYDVKM. Total RNA, at least 5 micrograms per sample, came from PBMCs. The sample was blood. V gene TRBV28 combines with J gene TRBJ1-5; D may be TRBD1 (6 bases). The sequence was obtained from a man between 60 and 75 years old in good health. The CDR3 sequence: CACTPPRGPQHF. The CDR3 DNA follows: TGTGCCTGCACCCCGCCCAGGGGACCCCAGCATTTT. Full variable domain (outside the CDR3, taken from reference TRBV28 and TRBJ1-5): DVKVTQSSRYLVKRTGEKVFLECVQDMDHENMFWYRQDPGLGLRLIYFSYDVKMKEKGDIPEGYSVSREKKERFSLILESASTNQTSMYLCACTPPRGPQHFGDGTRLSIL.